The sequence of this TCR beta chain was determined in a study of blood T cells in healthy people across ages. Points on this clonotype: The antigen is undetermined.

Study-level points and caveats: With age, beta diversity per million T cells declined roughly linearly, significantly by approximately 41. Long-lived donors had more naive CD4+ cells and higher diversity than aged donors.

PCR was performed a second time for about 7 to 12 cycles using a sample-barcoded 5' primer and a J-beta primer mix. The template-switch adaptor, which had 12 random nucleotides, put a tag on each cDNA molecule. TCRdb reprocessed the 5' RACE reads via MiXCR and lists one record per CDR3 protein. This table holds more than 750,000 distinct CDR3 sequences, roughly 28% found once. With each sample, at least 6 micrograms of total RNA were extracted. The same sample was also studied in work on T cells of mothers and their children.

The sequenced material came from blood. This clonotype originated in a woman aged 40 to 50 in good health.

CDR3 DNA sequence: TGTGCCAGCGGAATAGCGGGGGGGCGCCCAGATACGCAGTATTTT. Residues: CASGIAGGRPDTQYF. This chain uses TRBV12-3 or TRBV12-4 with TRBJ2-3, with 11 positions matching TRBD2. Trimming removed 8 bases from V and 4 bases from J; junction bases left unmatched: 8. The CDR3 spans 15 residues.